The 28 T cell receptor beta chains listed next were all sequenced from one sample in a study of cytomegalovirus exposure and HLA in healthy donors. Primers: 60 Vbeta forward and 13 Jbeta reverse. Produced via immunoSEQ multiplex PCR; TCRdb's table is partial and in-frame only. The sample has about 150,000 clones, around 74% seen once. Material for sequencing was PBMCs. The receptor set was obtained from a man aged 50 or older in good health and CMV-seropositive.

V is TRBV6-5 and J is TRBJ1-2; D is unresolved. Trimming stripped 0 bases from V and 0 bases from J, with 11 bases between. CDR3 length: 16 amino acids. Germline V gives CDR1 MNHEY, CDR2 SVGAGI. This CDR3 is CASSYSIPHSNYGYTF. The CDR3 DNA follows: TGTGCCAGCAGTTACTCGATTCCACATTCTAACTATGGCTACACCTTC.

This clone has more than one count but fewer than ten. The chain recombines TRBV6-1 with TRBJ2-5; 7 nucleotides line up with TRBD1. Germline V gives CDR1 MNHNS, CDR2 SASEGT. Trimming removed 3 bases from V and 1 base from J; junction bases left unmatched: 5. The CDR3 totals 15 residues. DNA for the CDR3: TGTGCCAGCAGTGAGGGTGCAGGGGGCCAAGAGACCCAGTACTTC. It is translated as CASSEGAGGQETQYF.

The chain recombines TRBV27 with TRBJ2-1; 9 bases agree with TRBD1. This CDR3 spans 15 amino acids. Germline CDR1 and CDR2: MNHEY and SMNVEV (reference sequence). The ends lost 5 bases at V and 5 bases at J; junction bases unmatched: 7. CDR3 region: CASSVRDREHNEQFF. In DNA, the CDR3 is TGTGCCAGCAGTGTCCGGGACAGGGAACACAATGAGCAGTTCTTC.

The DNA for the CDR3 is TGTGCCAGCAGTCCGACAGGGCTTCGATCACCCCTCCACTTT. Encoded protein: CASSPTGLRSPLHF. V gene TRBV5-5 combines with J gene TRBJ1-6; 7 nucleotides agree with TRBD1. Germline CDR1 SGHKS, CDR2 YYEKEE (reference sequence). The CDR3 covers 14 residues. Losses at the gene ends were 5 bases for V and 10 bases for J; bases not matched to a gene: 9.

This rearrangement joins TRBV6-6 to TRBJ2-3; no firm D call. Germline V gives CDR1 MNHNY, CDR2 SVGAGI (reference sequence). V was trimmed by 0 bases and J by 4 bases, leaving 8 bases between them. The CDR3 extends over 14 amino acids. CDR3: CASSYSEQPDTQYF. CDR3 bases: TGTGCCAGCAGTTACTCGGAGCAGCCAGATACGCAGTATTTT.

V and J are TRBV27 and TRBJ2-3; 12 bases align to TRBD2. This CDR3 comprises 16 residues. CDR1 and CDR2 from the germline V gene are MNHEY and SMNVEV (reference sequence). V lost 5 bases, J lost 3 bases, and 6 bases stayed unmatched. Here the CDR3 reads CASSPHTSGRTDTQYF. The CDR3 DNA reads TGTGCCAGCAGTCCTCACACTAGCGGGAGGACAGATACGCAGTATTTT.

The sample holds one count of this clone. The chain has TRBV28 and TRBJ2-1; D perhaps matches TRBD2 (5 bases). Germline V gives CDR1 MDHEN, CDR2 SYDVKM. The V and J ends lost 2 bases and 8 bases respectively, with 10 bases between them. The CDR3 runs to 13 residues. The CDR3 region is CASSLEGFDEQFF. CDR3 coding DNA: TGTGCCAGCAGTTTAGAGGGTTTCGATGAGCAGTTCTTC.

The chain uses TRBV7-3 and TRBJ1-2; TRBD1 matches 7 bases. The CDR3 sequence is 15 residues long. CDR1 and CDR2 from the germline V gene are SGHTA and FQGTGA. The V segment lost 2 bases and the J segment 0 bases; nucleotides outside the gene matches: 3. CDR3 residues: CASSLGDRPNYGYTF. The CDR3 nucleotides are TGTGCCAGCAGCTTAGGGGACAGACCTAACTATGGCTACACCTTC.

The V call is TRBV25-1, the J call TRBJ2-1; 11 positions agree with TRBD2. Trimming cost V 4 bases and J 11 bases; bases outside gene matches: 4. This CDR3 spans 13 amino acids. Germline CDR1 MGHDK, CDR2 SYGVNS. For the CDR3, the DNA is TGTGCCAGCAGTGTTACTAGCGGGAGCAAGCAGTTCTTC. It codes for CASSVTSGSKQFF.

The gene calls are TRBV4-1 and TRBJ2-7; TRBD1 matches 9 bases. Per germline, CDR1 MGHRA and CDR2 YSYEKL. The ends lost 4 bases at V and 5 bases at J; junction bases unmatched: 9. CDR3 length equals 15 residues. CDR3 protein: CASSLNRDRVHEQYF. As DNA, the CDR3 is TGCGCCAGCAGCCTGAACCGGGACAGGGTACACGAGCAGTACTTC.

The J gene is TRBJ2-1, the V gene TRBV4-1; D ambiguous. This CDR3 contains 16 residues. The ends were cut back, 0 bases at V and 4 bases at J, with 13 bases in the middle. Germline V gives CDR1 MGHRA, CDR2 YSYEKL. The CDR3 DNA sequence: TGCGCCAGCAGCCAAGATCAGTCCACCGCATACAATGAGCAGTTCTTC. Its protein is CASSQDQSTAYNEQFF.

The gene calls are TRBV2 and TRBJ2-7, with a tentative D call TRBD2 (5 bases). Germline V gene lookup returns CDR1 SNHLY and CDR2 FYNNEI. V was cut by 7 bases and J by 0 bases, with 16 bases left in between. This CDR3 has 15 residues. The CDR3 here is CASNPGSAVSYEQYF. CDR3 DNA sequence: TGTGCCAGCAACCCGGGGAGCGCTGTCTCCTACGAGCAGTACTTC.

This chain connects TRBV30 to TRBJ1-4, with 7 bases fitting TRBD1. V lost 4 bases, J lost 7 bases, and 3 bases stayed unmatched. In germline, CDR1 is GTSNPN, CDR2 SVGIG (reference sequence). The CDR3 has 12 amino acids. The DNA of the CDR3 is TGTGCCTGGACAGGGGGTGGTGAAAAACTGTTTTTT. Protein sequence: CAWTGGGEKLFF.

The rearrangement uses TRBV30 and TRBJ2-7; TRBD2 aligns across 11 bases. V was clipped by 3 bases and J by 6 bases; unmatched bases: 16. This CDR3 comprises 17 residues. Germline V CDR1 and CDR2: GTSNPN, SVGIG (reference sequence). The CDR3 spells CAWRGGGLAAYRGEQYF. The DNA of the CDR3 is TGTGCCTGGAGGGGAGGGGGACTAGCGGCGTACCGAGGCGAGCAGTACTTC. Full variable domain (remainder filled in from reference TRBV30 and TRBJ2-7): SQTIHQWPATLVQPVGSPLSLECTVEGTSNPNLYWYRQAAGRGLQLLFYSVGIGQISSEVPQNLSASRPQDRQFILSSKKLLLSDSGFYLCAWRGGGLAAYRGEQYFGPGTRLTVT.

The chain carries TRBV20-1 and TRBJ2-7, with D possibly TRBD2 on 5 matching bases. CDR1 is DFQATT, CDR2 SNEGSKA, per germline (reference sequence). There are 11 residues in the CDR3. Trimming removed 3 bases from V and 7 bases from J, with 10 bases in between. The CDR3 bases are TGCAGTGCTAGCCAACCGGGAGAGCAGTACTTC. It translates to CSASQPGEQYF.

The chain has TRBV2 and TRBJ2-2; 9 bases match TRBD2. This CDR3 is built from 14 residues. The J segment lost 5 bases and the V segment lost 8 bases, leaving 6 bases of the junction unmatched. Germline V gives CDR1 SNHLY, CDR2 FYNNEI. As DNA, the CDR3 is TGTGCCAGCGTTGAGGGACTAGCTACCGGGGAGCTGTTTTTT. This gives the protein CASVEGLATGELFF.

This sequence joins TRBV13 and TRBJ1-1; 7 bases align to TRBD1. Looked up from germline, CDR1 is PRHDT and CDR2 is FYEKMQ (reference sequence). The trim removed 1 base at V and 0 bases at J, leaving 5 bases unmatched. CDR3 length: 16 residues. The CDR3 region has the DNA TGTGCCAGCAGCTTAGACAGGGGTGGAATGAACACTGAAGCTTTCTTT. Protein: CASSLDRGGMNTEAFF.

V is TRBV28 and J is TRBJ1-5; D not certain. Germline V gives CDR1 MDHEN, CDR2 SYDVKM. V shed 1 base and J shed 7 bases, with 5 bases lying between them. CDR3 length: 12 residues. The CDR3 DNA reads TGTGCCAGCAGTTTATTAGCCCAGCCCCAGCATTTT. Its translation: CASSLLAQPQHF.

This chain uses TRBV11-1 with TRBJ2-7; TRBD2 aligns across 9 bases. V lost 6 bases, J lost 3 bases, and 6 bases stayed unmatched. This CDR3 spans 14 amino acids. Germline CDR1 is SGHAT and CDR2 is FQDESV (reference sequence). The CDR3 DNA is TGTGCCAGCAGGCCCAGCGGGAGGTTCTACGAGCAGTACTTC. This gives the protein CASRPSGRFYEQYF.

The CDR3 coding sequence is TGTGCCAGCAGCGTAGAGACAGGGGGCTGGGAGACCCAGTACTTC. Protein: CASSVETGGWETQYF. The chain employs TRBV9 and TRBJ2-5; TRBD1 agrees at 10 bases. V was pared by 0 bases and J by 5 bases, with 4 bases of the junction left unmatched. This CDR3 is 15 amino acids long. From germline, CDR1 is SGDLS and CDR2 YYNGEE.

This clone was recorded once. In nucleotides, the CDR3 is TGTGCCAGCAGAGGCGGCCGAGGCAATGAGCAGTTCTTC. Protein sequence: CASRGGRGNEQFF. The rearrangement joins TRBV11-2 to TRBJ2-1; no definite D call. Trimming removed 6 bases at V and 6 bases at J, with 12 bases between. Germline values: CDR1 SGHAT, CDR2 FQNNGV. The length of the CDR3 is 13 residues.

V is TRBV5-1 and J is TRBJ1-5; 9 nucleotides line up with TRBD1. The CDR3 length is 14 residues. Germline CDR1 is SGHRS and CDR2 is YFSETQ. Trimming at V came to 4 bases and at J to 6 bases, leaving 5 bases not matched to a gene. CDR3 nucleotides: TGCGCCAGCAGCCTCGGGACAGGGACTCAGCCCCAGCATTTT. Translation gives CASSLGTGTQPQHF.

J is TRBJ2-7 and V is TRBV7-3; D might be TRBD1 (6 bases). V lost 4 bases and J 4 bases, leaving 11 bases between the germline ends. From germline, CDR1 is SGHTA and CDR2 FQGTGA. The CDR3 totals 13 residues. For the CDR3, the DNA is TGTGCCAGCAGCTCCTCGCAGGGGTACGAGCAGTACTTC. Translated: CASSSSQGYEQYF.

The V call is TRBV28, the J call TRBJ2-7, with TRBD1 matching over 7 bases. V was clipped by 3 bases and J by 3 bases; unmatched bases: 8. CDR1 and CDR2 from the germline V gene are MDHEN and SYDVKM. The CDR3 runs to 15 residues. This chain's CDR3 is CASSLGDSLFYEQYF. The DNA of the CDR3 is TGTGCCAGCAGTTTGGGGGACAGTTTATTCTACGAGCAGTACTTC.

The V and J genes are TRBV9 and TRBJ2-5; TRBD1 matches 10 bases. The J call may be faulty, since TRBJ2-7 better matches the DNA end. CDR1 SGDLS and CDR2 YYNGEE come from the germline V gene. The CDR3 loop spans 15 amino acids. Here the CDR3 reads CASSAGGDRGYEQYF. The CDR3 DNA follows: TGTGCCAGCAGCGCTGGAGGGGACAGGGGCTACGAGCAGTACTTC.

This rearrangement joins TRBV6-5 to TRBJ2-7, with D possibly being TRBD1 (6 bases). The CDR3 sequence is 14 residues long. Germline V gene lookup returns CDR1 MNHEY and CDR2 SVGAGI. Trimming left V 7 bases short and J 1 base short, with 14 bases between. The DNA for the CDR3 is TGTGCCAGCACCGCGACAGGCATATCCTACGAGCAGTACTTC. It codes for CASTATGISYEQYF.

This clone was found a few times. The chain is built from TRBV30 and TRBJ2-3; 15 nucleotides align to TRBD2. After removal of 5 bases from V and 5 bases from J, the junction contained 2 bases not matched to a gene. Germline CDR1 and CDR2: GTSNPN and SVGIG (reference sequence). The CDR3 is 14 amino acids. The CDR3 loop reads CAWGLAGGGDTQYF. The CDR3 DNA is TGTGCCTGGGGACTAGCGGGAGGGGGAGATACGCAGTATTTT.

The chain recombines TRBV19 with TRBJ2-7, with TRBD1 matching over 7 bases. This CDR3 spans 15 amino acids. V lost 4 bases, J lost 2 bases, and 8 bases stayed unmatched. CDR1 and CDR2 from the germline V gene are LNHDA and SQIVND (reference sequence). The CDR3 reads CASSTETGTAYEQYF. The CDR3 nucleotides read TGTGCCAGTAGTACCGAGACAGGGACCGCCTACGAGCAGTACTTC.